A selection of T cell receptor beta chains follows, all from one sample in a study of blood T cell repertoires in COVID-19. Repertoires were generated with immunoSEQ multiplex PCR, while TCRdb's copy carries only in-frame clones and drops some. The table includes under 200,000 clones, 75% to 95% detected once. Source material: peripheral blood. The receptor set was obtained from a man aged 50-59 years with acute or convalescent COVID-19. Both conserved end residues are part of each CDR3. Each record gives: D gene, V gene, clone size, J gene, CDR3 DNA, CDR3 protein. The D gene is left open where the match is weak. The size of a clone is reported for some rows only, either as once, few or many, or as a class for expanded clones.

>TRBD1|TRBV24-1|-|TRBJ1-5
TGTGCCACCAAAGGGGGCGGCAATCAGCCCCAGCATTTT
CATKGGGNQPQHF
>TRBD2|TRBV13|-|TRBJ2-4
TGTGCCAGCAGCTTTAGCGGGGGGAACATTCAGTACTTC
CASSFSGGNIQYF
>-|TRBV7-8|-|TRBJ1-5
TGTGCCAGCAGCTTCGGCCTGAAGGAGCAGCCCCAGCATTTT
CASSFGLKEQPQHF
>-|TRBV6-1|-|TRBJ1-1
TGTGCCAGTATCAGGCGGGCTGAAGCTTTCTTT
CASIRRAEAFF
>-|TRBV6-2/TRBV6-3|-|TRBJ1-6
TGTGCCAGCAGTTACCCCCTTCGACCTGGCGGTTCACCCCTCCACTTT
CASSYPLRPGGSPLHF
>-|TRBV3-1/TRBV3-2|once|TRBJ1-2
TGTGCCAGCAGCCAAGAGGCACGGGATGGCTACACCTTC
CASSQEARDGYTF
>TRBD1|TRBV5-1|-|TRBJ2-3
TGCGCCAGCAGTTACGGACAGGGGACAGATACGCAGTATTTT
CASSYGQGTDTQYF
>TRBD2|TRBV7-9|-|TRBJ2-2
TGTGCCAGCAGCCGAAAGGGGTTCGCGGGAGAAGCCGGGGAGCTGTTTTTT
CASSRKGFAGEAGELFF
>-|TRBV19|few|TRBJ2-2
TGTGCCAGTGCCGTGACAGCGAACACCGGGGAGCTGTTTTTT
CASAVTANTGELFF
>TRBD1|TRBV19|once|TRBJ1-2
TGTGCCAGTAGTATTGGGACAGGTTTCTATGGCTACACCTTC
CASSIGTGFYGYTF
>-|TRBV28|-|TRBJ1-3
TGTGCCAGCAGTTTACATCCAGGGGCTGGAAACACCATATATTTT
CASSLHPGAGNTIYF
>TRBD1|TRBV15|-|TRBJ1-5
TGTGCCACCAGCAGGGGACAGGGAGGAGGAAAGCCCCAGCATTTT
CATSRGQGGGKPQHF
>-|TRBV28|-|TRBJ2-4
TGTGCCAGCAGTACCGACCAGGGAGGCAAAAACATTCAGTACTTC
CASSTDQGGKNIQYF
>-|TRBV7-6|-|TRBJ2-3
TGTGCCAGCAGCTTTAGGCGGATAAGCACAGATACGCAGTATTTT
CASSFRRISTDTQYF
>TRBD1|TRBV20-1|-|TRBJ1-1
TGCAGTGCTAGTTGGGGGACAGGTGACTTGAACACTGAAGCTTTCTTT
CSASWGTGDLNTEAFF
>TRBD1|TRBV27|few|TRBJ1-6
TGTGCCAGCAGTCCGTCGGACAGGGCCCAATATTCACCCCTCCACTTT
CASSPSDRAQYSPLHF
>-|TRBV6-6|-|TRBJ2-1
TGTGCCAGCAGTTATACCCTAATCAATGAGCAGTTCTTC
CASSYTLINEQFF
>-|TRBV12-3/TRBV12-4|-|TRBJ2-3
TGTGCCAGCACGGTACGCGCAGATACGCAGTATTTT
CASTVRADTQYF
>TRBD2|TRBV7-9|few|TRBJ2-1
TGTGCCAGCAGCCCACCGGGACTAGCGGTCAATGAGCAGTTCTTC
CASSPPGLAVNEQFF
>TRBD1|TRBV6-6|once|TRBJ1-1
TGTGCCAGCAGAAAAACAGGGGTGAACACTGAAGCTTTCTTT
CASRKTGVNTEAFF
>-|TRBV5-1|-|TRBJ1-5
TGCGCCAGCAGCTTGGAGGGGGGGGGACAGCCCCAGCATTTT
CASSLEGGGQPQHF
>-|TRBV30|-|TRBJ2-2
TGTGCCTGGATGGAGGCGGTGAACACCGGGGAGCTGTTTTTT
CAWMEAVNTGELFF
>TRBD1|TRBV7-2|-|TRBJ1-1
TGTGCCAGCAGCCTCCTCGGACAGGGGTACACTGAAGCTTTCTTT
CASSLLGQGYTEAFF
>-|TRBV28|-|TRBJ1-5
TGTGCCAGCAGTTTAGCGGGGGAGGTCAATCAGCCCCAGCATTTT
CASSLAGEVNQPQHF
>-|TRBV25-1|-|TRBJ2-7
TGTGCCAGCAGCGCGGTGGGGCCGGGCGAGCAGTACTTC
CASSAVGPGEQYF
>TRBD2|TRBV7-2|-|TRBJ2-1
TGTGCCGCAAAGCGGACTAGCGAGATTTACAATGAGCAGTTCTTC
CAAKRTSEIYNEQFF
>-|TRBV20-1|-|TRBJ2-1
TGCAGTCTACCAGGGTGGAATGAGCAGTTCTTC
CSLPGWNEQFF
>-|TRBV5-6|-|TRBJ2-7
TGTGCCAGCAGCTTATTGAACGCTAAATACGAGCAGTACTTC
CASSLLNAKYEQYF
>TRBD1|TRBV4-1|-|TRBJ1-6
TGCGCCAGCAGCCAAGATGCCTGGGACAGCCCAAATTCACCCCTCCACTTT
CASSQDAWDSPNSPLHF
>-|TRBV6-2/TRBV6-3|-|TRBJ1-2
TGTGCCAGCAGTCCCGGACAGTACTATGGCTACACCTTC
CASSPGQYYGYTF
>TRBD1|TRBV19|-|TRBJ1-5
TGTGCCAGTAGTGTTACAGGGGGCAGTCAGCCCCAGCATTTT
CASSVTGGSQPQHF
>TRBD2|TRBV7-2|-|TRBJ2-5
TGTGCCAGCAGCTCCCGGACTAGCGGGGAGACCCAGTACTTC
CASSSRTSGETQYF
>-|TRBV9|-|TRBJ2-2
TGTGCCAGCAGCCCCGCACTGGGGGGGCCGGGCGGGGAGCTGTTTTTT
CASSPALGGPGGELFF
>-|TRBV7-3|-|TRBJ1-1
TGTGCCAGCAGCCGACATATGAACACTGAAGCTTTCTTT
CASSRHMNTEAFF
>TRBD1|TRBV5-1|-|TRBJ2-7
TGCGCCAGCAGCCCCGGGACAGGGAATTACGAGCAGTACTTC
CASSPGTGNYEQYF
>-|TRBV28|once|TRBJ1-4
TGTGCCAGCAGTTTTTACCCCTCTAGGGAAAAACTGTTTTTT
CASSFYPSREKLFF
>-|TRBV29-1|-|TRBJ2-6
TGCACCGTGAAACACCCCTCTGGGGCCAACGTCCTGACTTTC
CTVKHPSGANVLTF
>TRBD2|TRBV6-2/TRBV6-3|-|TRBJ2-3
TGTGCCAGCAGTTCCGCTAGCGGGGGCCCAGATACGCAGTATTTT
CASSSASGGPDTQYF
>TRBD2|TRBV10-2|-|TRBJ2-1
TGCGCCAGCAGTGAGGCGCTAGCGGGAGCATACAATGAGCAGTTCTTC
CASSEALAGAYNEQFF
>-|TRBV7-3|-|TRBJ2-1
TGTGCCAGCAGCTCGGGACTTCCGGATGAGCAGTTCTTC
CASSSGLPDEQFF
>TRBD1|TRBV27|-|TRBJ1-1
TGTGCCAGCAGTGCGACAGGGGGCTTGAACACTGAAGCTTTCTTT
CASSATGGLNTEAFF
>TRBD2|TRBV18|-|TRBJ2-3
TGTGCCAGCTCACCTCGTTTGACTAGCGGGAGGGCAGATACGCAGTATTTT
CASSPRLTSGRADTQYF
>-|TRBV28|-|TRBJ2-2
TGTGCCAGCAGTTCTCCGGACAGCCCCGAGCTGTTTTTT
CASSSPDSPELFF
>-|TRBV6-1|-|TRBJ1-1
TGTGCCAGCAGTGAAACAGGGAGTACTGAAGCTTTCTTT
CASSETGSTEAFF
>TRBD2|TRBV29-1|once|TRBJ2-2
TGCAGCGTACCGACTAGCGGGATATTGGGCGGGGAGCTGTTTTTT
CSVPTSGILGGELFF
>-|TRBV29-1|-|TRBJ2-5
TGCAGCGTTGACTGGAGCGGCCAAGAGACCCAGTACTTC
CSVDWSGQETQYF
>-|TRBV30|-|TRBJ2-1
TGTGCCTGGATTGCTAGCGCCCGGTACAATGAGCAGTTCTTC
CAWIASARYNEQFF